What follows are 14 T cell receptor beta chains derived from one specimen sequenced in a study of blood T cell repertoires in COVID-19. Assay: immunoSEQ multiplex PCR; the TCRdb copy retains only in-frame clones and omits some. This table holds 70,000 to 90,000 clones, approximately 80% found once. The sequencing input was peripheral blood. The receptors originated from a human donor in a cohort sampled during active COVID-19.

This clone was seen only once. The chain couples TRBV5-1 to TRBJ1-3; no reliable D call. CDR1 and CDR2 from the germline V gene are SGHRS and YFSETQ. Trimming shortened V by 0 bases and J by 2 bases, and 9 bases separated the two germline ends. The CDR3 contains 15 residues. Here the CDR3 DNA reads TGCGCCAGCAGCTTGGAGAGGAGCCCTGGAAACACCATATATTTT. It yields the protein CASSLERSPGNTIYF.

The chain carries TRBV6-1 and TRBJ1-1; TRBD1 might be the D (6 bases). V was clipped by 3 bases and J by 1 base, with 9 bases between them. From germline, CDR1 is MNHNS and CDR2 SASEGT. This CDR3 spans 14 amino acids. CDR3: CASSDQTGNTEAFF. CDR3 nucleotides: TGTGCCAGCAGTGACCAGACAGGGAACACTGAAGCTTTCTTT.

The V call is TRBV3-1 (or the pseudogene TRBV3-2), the J call TRBJ2-1; the match to TRBD2 covers 10 bases. Per the germline V gene, CDR1 is LGHDT and CDR2 is YNNKEL (reference sequence). J lost 9 bases, V lost 1 base, and 6 bases had no gene match. The CDR3 runs to 15 residues. This chain's CDR3 is CASSQGSGGDIEQFF. CDR3 bases: TGTGCCAGCAGCCAAGGGAGCGGGGGGGACATTGAGCAGTTCTTC.

The chain links TRBV5-1 to TRBJ2-3; 11 nucleotides agree with TRBD2. From germline, CDR1 is SGHRS and CDR2 YFSETQ. With 0 bases clipped from V and 7 bases from J, the junction kept 7 bases outside the gene matches. The CDR3 has 16 residues. DNA for the CDR3: TGCGCCAGCAGCTTGGAACTAGCGGGGGCGGGGAATACGCAGTATTTT. It encodes CASSLELAGAGNTQYF.

The count of this clone is one. This chain links TRBV18 with TRBJ2-7; maybe TRBD2 (6 bases). V was trimmed by 3 bases and J by 9 bases, leaving 18 bases between them. Germline lookup yields CDR1 KGHSH and CDR2 LQKENI. The CDR3 totals 14 residues. CDR3 nucleotides: TGTGCCAGCTCACCCTCCGGGACTTCTACGGGGCAGTACTTC. Its translation: CASSPSGTSTGQYF.

The chain uses TRBV7-8 and TRBJ1-1; 7 bases are a match to TRBD1. Germline CDR1 reads SGHVS; CDR2 reads FQNEAQ. The CDR3 length is 15 residues. The V gene end was trimmed by 0 bases and the J gene end by 1 base; junction bases not matched to a gene: 2. CDR3 sequence: CASSLAGTENTEAFF. The DNA for the CDR3 is TGTGCCAGCAGCTTAGCCGGGACAGAGAACACTGAAGCTTTCTTT.

Only one count was recorded for this clone. This chain connects TRBV6-4 to TRBJ1-2; D not resolved. Germline lookup yields CDR1 MRHNA and CDR2 SNTAGT. The CDR3 runs 15 residues. V was clipped by 3 bases and J by 5 bases, with 16 bases between them. The CDR3 nucleotides are TGTGCCAGCAGTGATCCGGGAGCGACGGTTTATGGCTACACCTTC. Residues: CASSDPGATVYGYTF.

In its sample, this clone was seen a few times. This chain uses TRBV10-3 with TRBJ2-1; D not certain. V was shortened by 6 bases and J by 7 bases, with 13 bases between the two germline ends. The CDR3 is 13 residues long. Looked up from germline, CDR1 is ENHRY and CDR2 is SYGVKD. For the CDR3, the DNA is TGTGCCATCAGATCTAGTGCTAAAAATGAGCAGTTCTTC. Protein: CAIRSSAKNEQFF.

The table lists this clone with a count of one. The rearrangement joins TRBV5-4 to TRBJ2-5; tentatively, D is TRBD2 (6 bases). The germline gives CDR1 SGHNT, CDR2 YYREEE (reference sequence). This CDR3 has 15 residues. V was trimmed by 4 bases and J by 4 bases, leaving 17 bases between them. CDR3 DNA sequence: TGTGCCAGCAGCCCCCCCGGGCGGAGGGGAGAGACCCAGTACTTC. Amino acids: CASSPPGRRGETQYF.

The rearrangement uses TRBV7-2 and TRBJ1-2; D possibly corresponds to TRBD1 (6 bases). There are 14 residues in the CDR3. Germline CDR1 and CDR2: SGHTA and FQGNSA. V was cut by 5 bases and J by 9 bases, with 19 bases left in between. The DNA of the CDR3 is TGTGCCAGCAGCGTAACTACAGGGAAACAACGCTACACCTTC. Protein: CASSVTTGKQRYTF.

The chain couples TRBV18 to TRBJ1-2; possibly TRBD1 for D (6 bases). The length of the CDR3 is 14 residues. Per germline, CDR1 KGHSH and CDR2 LQKENI. Trimming removed 3 bases from V and 2 bases from J, with 10 bases in between. The CDR3 bases are TGTGCCAGCTCACCGGGGGGGCAGAACTATGGCTACACCTTC. Its protein product is CASSPGGQNYGYTF.

The V gene is TRBV19, the J gene TRBJ1-2; 9 bases match TRBD1. J was trimmed by 8 bases and V by 9 bases; bases with no gene match: 7. The CDR3 runs 12 residues. CDR1 and CDR2 from the germline V gene are LNHDA and SQIVND (reference sequence). The CDR3 region has the DNA TGTGCCAGCAAACAGGGGGCTCGCGGCTACACCTTC. Protein sequence: CASKQGARGYTF.

The chain links TRBV29-1 to TRBJ2-1; 7 bases match TRBD2. Germline V gene lookup returns CDR1 SQVTM and CDR2 ANQGSEA. This CDR3 comprises 14 residues. The ends lost 5 bases at V and 0 bases at J; junction bases unmatched: 4. For the CDR3, the DNA is TGCAGCGTTTGGGGGGGGAGCTCCTACAATGAGCAGTTCTTC. Translated, it gives CSVWGGSSYNEQFF.

DNA for the CDR3: TGTGCCAGCAGCTTTTCTCTTACAGATACGCAGTATTTT. It translates to CASSFSLTDTQYF. This chain uses TRBV12-1 with TRBJ2-3; the table assigns TRBD2, which was not confirmed against the DNA. TRBV12-1 constitutes a pseudogene. The CDR3 has 13 amino acids.